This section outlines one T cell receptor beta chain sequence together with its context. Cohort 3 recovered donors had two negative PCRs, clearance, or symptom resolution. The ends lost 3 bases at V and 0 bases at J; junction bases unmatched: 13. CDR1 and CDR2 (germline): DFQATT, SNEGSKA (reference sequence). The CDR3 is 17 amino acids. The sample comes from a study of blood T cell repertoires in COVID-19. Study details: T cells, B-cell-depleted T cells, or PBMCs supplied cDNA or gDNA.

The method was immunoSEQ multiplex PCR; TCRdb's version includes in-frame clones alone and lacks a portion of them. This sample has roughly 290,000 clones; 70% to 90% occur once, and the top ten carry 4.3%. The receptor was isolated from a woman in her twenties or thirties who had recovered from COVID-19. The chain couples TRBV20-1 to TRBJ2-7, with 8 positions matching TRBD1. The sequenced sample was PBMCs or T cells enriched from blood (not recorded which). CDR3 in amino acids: CSASGHFRDRSSYEQYF. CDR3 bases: TGCAGTGCTAGTGGGCACTTCCGGGACAGGAGCTCCTACGAGCAGTACTTC.